This TCR beta chain was sequenced for a study of patients and donors after allogeneic stem cell transplantation (TCRdb year 2020). In regard to this clonotype: Its antigen is currently not known. Qualities for individual bases were not recorded, and no much larger clone is one base off.

Receptors were amplified or captured by RT-PCR. TCRdb lists the instrument as NextSeq 550. TCRdb applied fastp at Q25 and MiXCR to the public reads, then kept only in-frame beta chains. One record per CDR3 amino acid sequence lists the most common genes and DNA. Here the sample has around 160,000 distinct CDR3 sequences; over 25% occur a single time. The ten largest make up roughly 3% of the sample. The CDR3 covers 16 residues, taking in both the cysteine and the phenylalanine. Here the CDR3 DNA is all that survives: 48 bases in frame from base 1. V lost 3 bases and J lost 3 bases, and the count of bases not matched to a germline gene is 11. CDR1 LNHDA and CDR2 SQIVND are derived from the germline V gene (reference sequence).

The sequencing input was blood, either unsorted or a sorted T cell fraction (not recorded which). This chain joins TRBV19 to TRBJ2-7; the central 7 bases match TRBD2. The sequence derives from a human donor who was either an allogeneic HSCT recipient or a stem cell or donor lymphocyte infusion donor (not recorded which). It is not recorded whose cells these are; they may come from a transplant donor. The DNA reads TGTGCCAGTAGTATCCGTCAGAGCGGGATCCTCTACGAGCAGTACTTC. This translates into CASSIRQSGILYEQYF.